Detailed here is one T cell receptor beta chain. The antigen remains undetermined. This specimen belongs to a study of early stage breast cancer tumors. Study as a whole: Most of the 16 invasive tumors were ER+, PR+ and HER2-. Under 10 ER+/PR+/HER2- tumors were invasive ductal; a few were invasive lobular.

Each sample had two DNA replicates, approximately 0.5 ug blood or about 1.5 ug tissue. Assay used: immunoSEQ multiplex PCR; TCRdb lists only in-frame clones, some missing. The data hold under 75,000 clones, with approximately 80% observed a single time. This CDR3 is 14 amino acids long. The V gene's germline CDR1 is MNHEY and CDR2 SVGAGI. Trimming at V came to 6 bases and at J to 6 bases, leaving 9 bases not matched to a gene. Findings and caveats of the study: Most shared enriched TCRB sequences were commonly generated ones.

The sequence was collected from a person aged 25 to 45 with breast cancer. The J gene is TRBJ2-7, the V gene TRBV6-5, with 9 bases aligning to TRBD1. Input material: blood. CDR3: CASSPQGAFSEQYF. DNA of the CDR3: TGTGCCAGCAGCCCACAGGGGGCTTTCTCCGAGCAGTACTTC.